One sample yielded the 16 T cell receptor beta chains listed below, sequenced in a study of blood T cells in healthy people across ages. A second PCR of about 7 to 12 cycles used a sample-barcoded 5' primer and a J-beta primer mix. Each CDR3 protein gets one entry after TCRdb re-called the 5' RACE reads with MiXCR. The sample has 1.5 million to 2 million distinct CDR3 sequences; roughly 30% are singletons. The sample taken for sequencing was blood. Every receptor here comes from a woman aged 25 to 39 in good health.

A remark on this clonotype: A much more abundant neighbour one base away suggests this may be a read error. This chain uses TRBV6-5 with TRBJ1-4, with unresolved D. The CDR3 is 12 amino acids. Per the germline V gene, CDR1 is MNHEY and CDR2 is SVGAGI. The CDR3 is CATSRTNEKRFF. Written as DNA, the CDR3 is TGTGCCACGAGCAGGACTAATGAAAAACGGTTTTTT.

A few counts support this clonotype. The V call is TRBV3-1, the J call TRBJ2-5, with 11 nucleotides matching TRBD2. This CDR3 comprises 16 residues. V trimming: 1 base; J trimming: 4 bases; junction bases outside the gene matches: 5. Germline lookup yields CDR1 LGHDT and CDR2 YNNKEL (reference sequence). CDR3 nucleotides: TGTGCCAGCAGCCAAGTTAGCGGGGGGGCCGGAGAGACCCAGTACTTC. It codes for CASSQVSGGAGETQYF.

This clonotype was picked up many times. The V gene is TRBV20-1, the J gene TRBJ2-3; 13 nucleotides align to TRBD2. Trimming at V came to 6 bases and at J to 4 bases, leaving 4 bases not matched to a gene. The CDR3 has 14 residues. The V gene's germline CDR1 is DFQATT and CDR2 SNEGSKA (reference sequence). CDR3: CSARTSGRSDTQYF. DNA for the CDR3: TGCAGTGCACGGACTAGCGGGAGATCAGATACGCAGTATTTT.

This clonotype was seen many times. An end of the junction does not agree with germline; a read error may underlie this. V usage is TRBV12-3 or TRBV12-4 and J usage is TRBJ2-7; D unresolved. The CDR3 covers 12 residues. The DNA for the CDR3 is TGTTCCAGCAGTCCCAGCTCCTACGAGCAGTACTTC. Translation gives CSSSPSSYEQYF.

The chain is built from TRBV2 and TRBJ2-7; 7 positions agree with TRBD1. This CDR3 contains 15 residues. In germline, CDR1 is SNHLY, CDR2 FYNNEI. J gave up 5 bases and V 8 bases, and 15 bases lay outside the gene matches. This chain's CDR3 is CASLKATGVGDEQYF. CDR3 DNA sequence: TGTGCCAGCCTGAAGGCTACAGGGGTCGGAGACGAGCAGTACTTC.

This clonotype was detected ten times or more. V gene TRBV15 combines with J gene TRBJ2-1; a possible D gene is TRBD2 (6 bases). This CDR3 is 15 amino acids long. Germline CDR1 LNHNV, CDR2 YYDKDF (reference sequence). Trimming left V 5 bases short and J 4 bases short, with 15 bases between. The CDR3 sequence is CATSPVAGPYNEQFF. The CDR3 bases are TGTGCCACCAGCCCCGTGGCGGGACCATACAATGAGCAGTTCTTC.

This clonotype was seen a handful of times. The chain is built from TRBV5-4 and TRBJ2-5; the D call may be TRBD1 or TRBD2 (5 bases each). V was clipped by 2 bases and J by 1 base, with 9 bases between them. Germline assignment: CDR1 SGHNT and CDR2 YYREEE (reference sequence). The CDR3 spans 14 residues. The CDR3 DNA reads TGTGCCAGCAGCTTCAGGGACCTCCAAGAGACCCAGTACTTC. It translates to CASSFRDLQETQYF.

This clonotype was counted at least ten times. This chain links TRBV10-3 with TRBJ2-4; 7 bases align to TRBD1. TRBJ2-7 matches the DNA end more closely, so the J call is doubtful. Germline V gives CDR1 ENHRY, CDR2 SYGVKD. CDR3 size: 12 residues. The CDR3 bases are TGTGCCATCAGTAACGGGACAGACGAGCAGTACTTC. Translation gives CAISNGTDEQYF.

On this clonotype: Lacking the conserved final phenylalanine or tryptophan, this CDR3 likely reflects a read error. The chain employs TRBV10-3 and TRBJ1-1, with TRBD1 matching over 7 bases. CDR3 size: 16 residues. Germline V gene lookup returns CDR1 ENHRY and CDR2 SYGVKD. Trimming at V came to 10 bases and at J to 3 bases, leaving 17 bases not matched to a gene. The DNA of the CDR3 is TGTGCCACCGGCCAGGGCAGGGGGGGAGTAGACACTGAAGCTTTCTTG. Translation gives CATGQGRGGVDTEAFL.

This clonotype was picked up a small number of times. V usage is TRBV6-6 and J usage is TRBJ2-5; D is ambiguous. The better agreement between TRBJ2-1 and the DNA end casts doubt on the J call. Germline CDR1 is MNHNY and CDR2 is SVGAGI (reference sequence). This CDR3 spans 14 amino acids. The CDR3 loop is CASSRAQTPETQFF. CDR3 sequence (DNA): TGTGCCAGCAGTCGCGCCCAGACTCCAGAGACCCAGTTCTTC.

This clonotype was seen at least ten times. CDR3 DNA: TGTGCCAGCAGCTTGCTCTTCGCCTACGAGCAGTACTTC. As protein: CASSLLFAYEQYF. The rearrangement joins TRBV5-6 to TRBJ2-7; D gene unclear. The CDR3 length is 13 residues. V was cut by 1 base and J by 2 bases, with 7 bases left in between. The germline V gene has CDR1 SGHDT and CDR2 YYEEEE.

This clonotype was observed many times. This chain uses TRBV4-2 with TRBJ1-2, with D perhaps matching TRBD1 (5 bases). The CDR3 has 12 amino acids. The V and J ends lost 3 bases and 4 bases respectively, with 6 bases between them. Germline V gene lookup returns CDR1 LGHNA and CDR2 YNFKEQ. CDR3 DNA sequence: TGTGCCAGCAGCCAGGGGACCTATGGCTACACCTTC. It yields the protein CASSQGTYGYTF.

On this clonotype: The junction departs from germline at one end; a sequencing error may be responsible. V gene TRBV7-6 combines with J gene TRBJ2-5; tentative D call: TRBD1 (6 bases). The CDR3 contains 13 residues. The germline V gene encodes CDR1 SGHVS and CDR2 FNYEAQ. CDR3 residues: CASSYPGEYEQHF. The DNA of the CDR3 is TGTGCCAGCAGCTACCCAGGGGAGTACGAGCAGCACTTC.

V and J are TRBV24-1 and TRBJ2-7, with 7 positions matching TRBD2. The junction had 9 bases not matched to a gene; V was cut back by 8 bases and J by 9 bases. Germline CDR1 KGHDR, CDR2 SFDVKD. The CDR3 length is 12 residues. Here the CDR3 DNA reads TGTGCCACCATGTTGGGAGGGTTGGCGCAGTACTTC. Amino acids: CATMLGGLAQYF.

This clonotype came up once. With a much larger clone just one base away, this may be a read error. The chain recombines TRBV7-8 with TRBJ2-4; TRBD2 aligns across 9 bases. J lost 6 bases, V lost 5 bases, and 11 bases had no gene match. Germline CDR1 and CDR2: SGHVS and FQNEAQ. CDR3 size: 16 residues. The CDR3 loop reads CASSAGLASSGNIQYF. As DNA, the CDR3 is TGTGCCAGCAGCGCTGGACTAGCGTCAAGTGGAAACATTCAGTACTTC.

The J gene is TRBJ2-1, the V gene TRBV20-1; maybe TRBD1 (6 bases). Germline V gene lookup returns CDR1 DFQATT and CDR2 SNEGSKA (reference sequence). The CDR3 contains 13 residues. Trimming cost V 7 bases and J 4 bases, with 14 bases left between them. The CDR3 nucleotides read TGCAGTGGGAGGACAGCACTGTACAATGAGCAGTTCTTC. It translates to CSGRTALYNEQFF.